One and the same sample provided the 31 T cell receptor beta chains below, sequenced in a study of shared clonotypes between healthy human individuals. Sequencing was performed with immunoSEQ multiplex PCR; in TCRdb, only in-frame clones are kept and a portion is missing. The sample shows some 1.4 million clones, around 95% of them seen only once. Sample: naive CD4+ T cells sorted from blood. Indicated subset: CD45RA+ positively selected. The receptors stem from a man aged 25-45 years in good health.

The chain uses TRBV10-3 and TRBJ2-3; D unclear. This CDR3 has 14 residues. Between the trimmed V and J ends, which lost 0 bases and 5 bases, there was a span of 9 bases. Germline assignment: CDR1 ENHRY and CDR2 SYGVKD. This CDR3 is CAISESPRRDTQYF. For the CDR3, the DNA is TGTGCCATCAGTGAGTCTCCTCGACGAGATACGCAGTATTTT.

J is TRBJ2-2 and V is TRBV2; maybe TRBD1 (5 bases). V was cut by 7 bases and J by 0 bases, with 9 bases left in between. The germline V gene encodes CDR1 SNHLY and CDR2 FYNNEI. The CDR3 is 14 residues long. The CDR3 coding sequence is TGTGCCAGCATGGGCAGGGCGAACACCGGGGAGCTGTTTTTT. Translating it yields CASMGRANTGELFF.

This chain links TRBV19 with TRBJ2-7; 9 bases are shared with TRBD1. Germline V gene lookup returns CDR1 LNHDA and CDR2 SQIVND (reference sequence). After removal of 4 bases from V and 5 bases from J, the junction contained 12 bases not matched to a gene. The CDR3 consists of 16 residues. CDR3 nucleotides: TGTGCCAGTAGTAGAGACCGGACAGGGGCGTTGGACGAGCAGTACTTC. Residues: CASSRDRTGALDEQYF.

CDR3 nucleotide sequence: TGTGCCAGCAGCGTGGGGAGAGATAGCAATCAGCCCCAGCATTTT. Protein product: CASSVGRDSNQPQHF. The chain has TRBV5-4 and TRBJ1-5, with D uncertain. CDR3 size: 15 residues. CDR1 and CDR2 from the germline V gene are SGHNT and YYREEE (reference sequence). V was shortened by 4 bases and J by 0 bases, with 11 bases between the two germline ends.

V gene TRBV5-5 combines with J gene TRBJ1-2, with TRBD1 matching 12 bases. Germline CDR1 and CDR2: SGHKS and YYEKEE (reference sequence). This CDR3 is built from 14 residues. V lost 1 base, J lost 6 bases, and 1 base stayed unmatched. CDR3 coding DNA: TGTGCCAGCAGCTTGAGGGACAGGGGGCATGGCTACACCTTC. This codes for CASSLRDRGHGYTF.

The V and J genes are TRBV2 and TRBJ1-5, with D unclear. Trimming pared 4 bases from V and 5 bases from J, leaving 12 bases between. The germline V gene encodes CDR1 SNHLY and CDR2 FYNNEI. The CDR3 spans 14 residues. This CDR3 reads CASSGAGYYQPQHF. CDR3 nucleotide sequence: TGTGCCAGCAGTGGGGCAGGATACTATCAGCCCCAGCATTTT. Using reference TRBV2 and TRBJ1-5 for the parts outside the CDR3, the full variable domain is EPEVTQTPSHQVTQMGQEVILRCVPISNHLYFYWYRQILGQKVEFLVSFYNNEISEKSEIFDDQFSVERPDGSNFTLKIRSTKLEDSAMYFCASSGAGYYQPQHFGDGTRLSIL.

V is TRBV6-5 and J is TRBJ2-1; possible D gene TRBD2, 6 bases. Germline values: CDR1 MNHEY, CDR2 SVGAGI. V dropped 2 bases and J dropped 0 bases, with 8 bases sitting between them. The CDR3 is made up of 15 amino acids. CDR3: CASSYAGNSYNEQFF. Here the CDR3 DNA reads TGTGCCAGCAGTTACGCGGGAAACTCCTACAATGAGCAGTTCTTC.

As regards this clone: At the DNA level, this CDR3 is encoded by other sequences in the same sample as well. This sequence joins TRBV6-5 and TRBJ2-7; no clear D. Trimming took off 0 bases at V and 1 base at J, with 4 bases between the two ends. Germline V gene data show CDR1 as MNHEY and CDR2 as SVGAGI. CDR3 length equals 13 residues. DNA for the CDR3: TGTGCCAGCAGTTACTCGAGTTCCTACGAGCAGTACTTC. This sequence encodes CASSYSSSYEQYF.

The chain combines TRBV5-4 with TRBJ1-1; 7 positions match TRBD1. Germline V gene sequence: CDR1 SGHNT, CDR2 YYREEE (reference sequence). J lost 3 bases, V lost 4 bases, and 6 bases had no gene match. The CDR3 is 14 amino acids. The CDR3 loop is CASSPGTGDTEAFF. DNA for the CDR3: TGTGCCAGCAGCCCTGGCACAGGGGACACTGAAGCTTTCTTT.

J is TRBJ2-2 and V is TRBV7-6; TRBD2 matches 12 bases. V shed 4 bases and J 6 bases; nucleotides not matched to a gene: 6. The germline CDR1 and CDR2 sequences are SGHVS and FNYEAQ. The CDR3 sequence is 16 residues long. DNA of the CDR3: TGTGCCAGCAGCTCGCTAGCGGGAGGGGGGTCCGGGGAGCTGTTTTTT. Protein product: CASSSLAGGGSGELFF. The full variable domain, in which reference TRBV7-6 and TRBJ2-2 provide the parts outside the CDR3, is GAGVSQSPRYKVTKRGQDVALRCDPISGHVSLYWYRQALGQGPEFLTYFNYEAQQDKSGLPNDRFSAERPEGSISTLTIQRTEQRDSAMYRCASSSLAGGGSGELFFGEGSRLTVL.

CDR3 loop: CASSQVMRGGAGSKQFF. As DNA, the CDR3 is TGTGCCAGCAGCCAAGTCATGCGGGGCGGGGCGGGTAGTAAGCAGTTCTTC. This chain connects TRBV14 to TRBJ2-1, with a tentative D call TRBD2 (6 bases). The germline V gene encodes CDR1 SGHDN and CDR2 FVKESK. CDR3 length equals 17 residues. Trimming stripped 1 base from V and 11 bases from J, with 24 bases between.

The chain uses TRBV30 and TRBJ1-1, with D possibly TRBD1 on 6 matching bases. V lost 5 bases, J lost 2 bases, and 9 bases lay in between. The CDR3 loop spans 12 amino acids. Per the germline V gene, CDR1 is GTSNPN and CDR2 is SVGIG (reference sequence). CDR3 region: CAWDRLNTEAFF. CDR3 in DNA: TGTGCCTGGGACAGGCTAAACACTGAAGCTTTCTTT.

V gene TRBV5-6 combines with J gene TRBJ2-7; the D is unclear. Germline V gives CDR1 SGHDT, CDR2 YYEEEE. Trimming removed 3 bases from V and 3 bases from J, with 16 bases in between. The length of the CDR3 is 15 residues. CDR3 amino acids: CASSWSWAQLYEQYF. DNA for the CDR3: TGTGCCAGCAGCTGGAGCTGGGCGCAGCTCTACGAGCAGTACTTC.

The V gene is TRBV10-2, the J gene TRBJ2-3, with 7 bases identical to TRBD1. Unmatched junction bases numbered 15, after V lost 5 bases and J lost 1 base. There are 18 residues in the CDR3. CDR1 WSHSY and CDR2 SAAADI come from the germline V gene. In nucleotides, the CDR3 is TGCGCCAGCAGTTTCCCGATAAACAGGGGACGGGGCACAGATACGCAGTATTTT. The encoded protein is CASSFPINRGRGTDTQYF.

For the CDR3, the DNA is TGCGCCAGCAGTGAGCGGTACCCCACTGAAGCTTTCTTT. It is translated as CASSERYPTEAFF. The rearrangement joins TRBV10-2 to TRBJ1-1; D remains unclear. CDR1 and CDR2 (germline): WSHSY, SAAADI. V was trimmed by 2 bases and J by 4 bases, leaving 8 bases between them. CDR3 size: 13 residues.

The chain recombines TRBV6-1 with TRBJ1-5; 10 nucleotides agree with TRBD1. The CDR3 is made up of 15 amino acids. The germline CDR1 and CDR2 sequences are MNHNS and SASEGT. V shed 5 bases and J 5 bases; nucleotides not matched to a gene: 6. CDR3 loop: CASSSGTGVDQPQHF. In nucleotides, the CDR3 is TGTGCCAGCAGTTCCGGGACAGGGGTCGATCAGCCCCAGCATTTT.

The chain combines TRBV27 with TRBJ2-7; 7 positions match TRBD1. Germline V gene data show CDR1 as MNHEY and CDR2 as SMNVEV (reference sequence). The junction had 7 bases not matched to a gene; V was cut back by 6 bases and J by 2 bases. The CDR3 covers 14 residues. CDR3 loop: CASRPTGETYEQYF. The DNA of the CDR3 is TGTGCCAGCAGACCCACAGGGGAAACCTACGAGCAGTACTTC.

This clone was detected only once. Other DNA sequences in the sample encode the same CDR3. The CDR3 DNA is TGTGCCAGCAGCTTGGTCAGCTCCTACGAGCAGTACTTC. This translates into CASSLVSSYEQYF. The rearrangement uses TRBV5-6 and TRBJ2-7; no clear D gene. Germline CDR1 is SGHDT and CDR2 is YYEEEE. This CDR3 has 13 residues. V lost 0 bases to trimming and J lost 0 bases, with 4 bases between them.

The V and J genes are TRBV10-2 and TRBJ2-3; possible D gene TRBD2, 5 bases. Germline CDR1 is WSHSY and CDR2 is SAAADI. Trimming stripped 7 bases from V and 1 base from J, with 9 bases between. This CDR3 is 13 amino acids long. CDR3 amino acids: CASKMGGTDTQYF. CDR3 DNA: TGCGCCAGCAAAATGGGAGGCACAGATACGCAGTATTTT.

The chain couples TRBV4-3 to TRBJ2-3, with D unresolved. The length of the CDR3 is 16 residues. The V end was cut by 1 base, the J end by 2 bases, with 13 bases between. In germline, CDR1 is LGHNA, CDR2 YSLEER. The DNA of the CDR3 is TGCGCCAGCAGCCAAGCGGTAGTAGGGTTCACAGATACGCAGTATTTT. This translates into CASSQAVVGFTDTQYF.

The chain links TRBV6-5 to TRBJ1-5; 7 bases agree with TRBD1. Germline loops: CDR1 MNHEY, CDR2 SVGAGI. The CDR3 runs 13 residues. Trimming at V came to 7 bases and at J to 4 bases, leaving 4 bases not matched to a gene. CDR3 DNA: TGTGCCAGCAAGGGACAGCTGAATCAGCCCCAGCATTTT. Protein: CASKGQLNQPQHF.

The gene calls are TRBV7-9 and TRBJ1-5; the D is unclear. There are 16 residues in the CDR3. Germline V gene data show CDR1 as SEHNR and CDR2 as FQNEAQ (reference sequence). V shed 1 base and J shed 0 bases, with 10 bases lying between them. CDR3 DNA sequence: TGTGCCAGCAGCTTAGGGAGTGGTTATAGCAATCAGCCCCAGCATTTT. Translating gives CASSLGSGYSNQPQHF. The whole variable domain, remainder taken from reference TRBV7-9 and TRBJ1-5, is DTGVSQNPRHKITKRGQNVTFRCDPISEHNRLYWYRQTLGQGPEFLTYFQNEAQLEKSRLLSDRFSAERPKGSFSTLEIQRTEQGDSAMYLCASSLGSGYSNQPQHFGDGTRLSIL.

In DNA, the CDR3 is TGCGCCAGCAGCTTCACAACCGGGACAGCCGACAATGAGCAGTTCTTC. It yields the protein CASSFTTGTADNEQFF. The chain carries TRBV5-1 and TRBJ2-1, with TRBD1 matching over 7 bases. The CDR3 is 16 residues long. Germline loops: CDR1 SGHRS, CDR2 YFSETQ. The V and J ends lost 2 bases and 5 bases, in that order; junction bases with no gene match: 10.

The J gene is TRBJ1-5, the V gene TRBV6-6; D call uncertain. The CDR3 runs 13 residues. Germline assignment: CDR1 MNHNY and CDR2 SVGAGI (reference sequence). Trimming stripped 7 bases from V and 4 bases from J, with 11 bases between. CDR3 loop: CASKSTDNQPQHF. The CDR3 DNA sequence: TGTGCCAGCAAAAGTACAGATAATCAGCCCCAGCATTTT.

The chain carries TRBV7-9 and TRBJ1-1; D is undetermined. Germline V gene lookup returns CDR1 SEHNR and CDR2 FQNEAQ (reference sequence). Trimming shortened V by 0 bases and J by 7 bases, and 12 bases separated the two germline ends. The CDR3 is made up of 14 amino acids. CDR3 sequence reads: CASSLARVADEAFF. The CDR3, as DNA: TGTGCCAGCAGCTTAGCGAGGGTTGCAGATGAAGCTTTCTTT.

The chain joins TRBV19 to TRBJ2-7; 9 nucleotides line up with TRBD2. Unmatched junction bases numbered 10, after V lost 0 bases and J lost 4 bases. CDR1 is LNHDA and CDR2 is SQIVND in the germline V gene (reference sequence). The CDR3 length is 17 residues. The CDR3 DNA reads TGTGCCAGTAGTATAGATCTAATAGCGGGAGACAAGTACGAGCAGTACTTC. It encodes CASSIDLIAGDKYEQYF.

The chain recombines TRBV2 with TRBJ1-5; D is undetermined. Trimming removed 3 bases from V and 9 bases from J, with 6 bases in between. Looked up from germline, CDR1 is SNHLY and CDR2 is FYNNEI. This CDR3 spans 11 amino acids. The CDR3: CASSDPGPQHF. In DNA form, the CDR3 reads TGTGCCAGCAGTGACCCCGGGCCCCAGCATTTT.

The V gene is TRBV6-5, the J gene TRBJ1-2, with D unresolved. Germline V CDR1 and CDR2: MNHEY, SVGAGI. Trimming stripped 6 bases from V and 8 bases from J, with 4 bases between. The CDR3 spans 9 residues. CDR3 bases: TGTGCCAGCAGGCGGGGCTACACCTTC. Translation gives CASRRGYTF.

The CDR3 reads CASSLEAGGPGTQYF. As DNA, the CDR3 is TGCGCCAGCAGCTTAGAAGCGGGAGGGCCGGGGACCCAGTACTTC. The gene calls are TRBV5-1 and TRBJ2-5; 10 nucleotides agree with TRBD2. This CDR3 region has 15 residues. J gave up 7 bases and V 2 bases, and 8 bases lay outside the gene matches. Germline CDR1 and CDR2: SGHRS and YFSETQ.

V usage is TRBV7-9 and J usage is TRBJ1-1; TRBD1 might be the D (6 bases). Germline CDR1 reads SEHNR; CDR2 reads FQNEAQ (reference sequence). CDR3 size: 14 residues. V was pared by 0 bases and J by 6 bases, with 11 bases between. CDR3 nucleotide sequence: TGTGCCAGCAGCTTAGCCAGGGGTGTGGCTGAAGCTTTCTTT. It encodes CASSLARGVAEAFF. Combining the CDR3 with reference TRBV7-9 and TRBJ1-1 gives the whole variable domain DTGVSQNPRHKITKRGQNVTFRCDPISEHNRLYWYRQTLGQGPEFLTYFQNEAQLEKSRLLSDRFSAERPKGSFSTLEIQRTEQGDSAMYLCASSLARGVAEAFFGQGTRLTVV.

This chain connects TRBV9 to TRBJ2-5; TRBD1 agrees at 9 bases. The trim removed 4 bases at V and 5 bases at J, leaving 9 bases unmatched. The CDR3 consists of 15 residues. Germline assignment: CDR1 SGDLS and CDR2 YYNGEE. CDR3 region: CASSPRQGVPETQYF. DNA of the CDR3: TGTGCCAGCAGCCCCCGACAGGGGGTTCCCGAGACCCAGTACTTC.